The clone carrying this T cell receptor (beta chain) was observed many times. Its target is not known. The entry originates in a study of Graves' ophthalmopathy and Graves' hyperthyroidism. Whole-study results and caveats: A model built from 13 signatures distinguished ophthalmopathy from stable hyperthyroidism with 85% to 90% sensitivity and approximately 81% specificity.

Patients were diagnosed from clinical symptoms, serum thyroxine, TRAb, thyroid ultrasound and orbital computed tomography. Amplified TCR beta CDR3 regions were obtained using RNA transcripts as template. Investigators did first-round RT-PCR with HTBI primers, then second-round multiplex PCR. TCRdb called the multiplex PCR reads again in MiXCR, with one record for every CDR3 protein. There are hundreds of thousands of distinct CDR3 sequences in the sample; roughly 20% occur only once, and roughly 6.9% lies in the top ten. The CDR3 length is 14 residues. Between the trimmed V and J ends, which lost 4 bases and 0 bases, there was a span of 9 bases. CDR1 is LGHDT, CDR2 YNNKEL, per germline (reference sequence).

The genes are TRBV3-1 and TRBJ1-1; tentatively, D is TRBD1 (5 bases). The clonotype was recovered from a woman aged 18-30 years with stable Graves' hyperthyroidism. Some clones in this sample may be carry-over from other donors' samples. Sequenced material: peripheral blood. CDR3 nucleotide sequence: TGTGCCAGCAGCCGACAGTACATGAACACTGAAGCTTTCTTT. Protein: CASSRQYMNTEAFF.